Below, 24 T cell receptor beta chains from the same sample are listed, as sequenced in a study of early T cells in non-severe SARS-CoV-2 infection (TCRdb year 2021). Library generation was performed with 5' RACE. Instrument used: NextSeq 500. In-frame beta chains were kept once TCRdb had trimmed the public reads at Q25 with fastp and called clones with MiXCR. Rows matching on CDR3 protein sequence are summarized as one entry with the most common DNA and genes. In this sample the table shows about 60,000 distinct CDR3 sequences, roughly 10% of which occur a single time. The ten largest clones capture 3.2% of the sample. Input material: whole blood. The receptors stem from an adult who was a healthcare worker with PCR-confirmed SARS-CoV-2 infection or an uninfected control (not recorded which).

This clonotype has ten or more counts. The CDR3 DNA reads TGCGCCAGCAGCCAAGATTTAGGAGACAGGACCTTTGAAGCTTTCTTT. The encoded protein is CASSQDLGDRTFEAFF. This chain connects TRBV4-1 to TRBJ1-1, with D tentatively TRBD1 (6 bases). This CDR3 is 16 amino acids long. Germline-derived CDR1 and CDR2 are MGHRA and YSYEKL. The germline V and J ends were trimmed by 0 bases and 7 bases, with 18 bases remaining between them.

The chain joins TRBV6-5 to TRBJ1-6, with 7 bases matching TRBD1. V shed 4 bases and J 6 bases; nucleotides not matched to a gene: 3. The CDR3 spans 14 residues. Germline CDR1 and CDR2: MNHEY and SVGAGI. CDR3 region: CASSWTGLNSPLHF. The CDR3 DNA follows: TGTGCCAGCAGTTGGACAGGTCTTAATTCACCCCTCCACTTT.

In this sample, this clonotype turned up many times. The chain combines TRBV6-6 with TRBJ2-5; 9 nucleotides line up with TRBD1. Trimming took 6 bases from V and 5 from J; bases not matched to a gene: 4. Germline lookup yields CDR1 MNHNY and CDR2 SVGAGI (reference sequence). CDR3 size: 13 residues. The chain's CDR3 is CASRRGQGETQYF. CDR3 sequence (DNA): TGTGCCAGCAGACGGGGACAGGGCGAGACCCAGTACTTC.

The chain is built from TRBV6-5 and TRBJ2-1; tentatively, D is TRBD1 (6 bases). Germline V CDR1 and CDR2: MNHEY, SVGAGI. V lost 7 bases and J 11 bases, leaving 12 bases between the germline ends. The CDR3 is 11 residues long. The DNA for the CDR3 is TGTGCCAGCACCCAGGGGATCCAGCAGTTCTTC. It specifies CASTQGIQQFF.

The CDR3 nucleotides are TGCAGCGTAGGGGAGAGATCCCTCTCTAGCTCTGGAAACACCATATATTTT. Its translation: CSVGERSLSSSGNTIYF. The chain combines TRBV29-1 with TRBJ1-3, with D maybe TRBD1 (5 bases). CDR1 SQVTM and CDR2 ANQGSEA come from the germline V gene. Trimming took off 6 bases at V and 0 bases at J, with 21 bases between the two ends. The CDR3 has 17 amino acids.

Only a few counts were recorded for this clonotype. The chain links TRBV5-6 to TRBJ2-1, with 8 bases matching TRBD2. This CDR3 region has 16 residues. The V and J ends lost 3 bases and 8 bases, in that order; junction bases with no gene match: 13. Germline values: CDR1 SGHDT, CDR2 YYEEEE. Here the CDR3 reads CASSSEAGVVVDEQFF. In DNA form, the CDR3 reads TGTGCCAGCAGCTCCGAAGCGGGAGTAGTGGTCGATGAGCAGTTCTTC.

There are many counts of this clonotype. The chain employs TRBV5-1 and TRBJ2-5; no reliable D call. The CDR3 runs 13 residues. Per germline, CDR1 SGHRS and CDR2 YFSETQ. V was pared by 0 bases and J by 3 bases, with 6 bases between. CDR3 sequence (DNA): TGCGCCAGCAGCTTGGGGCCCGAAGAGACCCAGTACTTC. This sequence encodes CASSLGPEETQYF.

This clonotype was seen many times. The chain recombines TRBV20-1 with TRBJ1-2, with D hard to call. From germline, CDR1 is DFQATT and CDR2 SNEGSKA (reference sequence). Trimming removed 7 bases from V and 3 bases from J, with 3 bases in between. CDR3 length equals 9 residues. CDR3: CSVDYGYTF. The CDR3 region has the DNA TGCAGTGTTGACTATGGCTACACCTTC.

This rearrangement joins TRBV7-9 to TRBJ1-5, with no clear D. Germline CDR1 and CDR2: SEHNR and FQNEAQ (reference sequence). The ends were cut back, 8 bases at V and 0 bases at J, with 14 bases in the middle. This CDR3 has 15 amino acids. Written as DNA, the CDR3 is TGTGCCAGCCGGCCGTTGGAGAATAGCAATCAGCCCCAGCATTTT. Protein product: CASRPLENSNQPQHF.

This chain connects TRBV4-2 to TRBJ2-7; TRBD2 matches at 8 bases. Unmatched junction bases numbered 12, after V lost 4 bases and J lost 1 base. Germline-derived CDR1 and CDR2 are LGHNA and YNFKEQ. CDR3 length: 17 residues. CDR3 protein: CASSLHRDGRDSYEQYF. For the CDR3, the DNA is TGTGCCAGCAGCCTCCACAGGGACGGGAGGGATTCCTACGAGCAGTACTTC.

The chain links TRBV7-9 to TRBJ2-5; D unresolved. CDR3 size: 13 residues. Germline CDR1 SEHNR, CDR2 FQNEAQ (reference sequence). The V and J ends lost 1 base and 0 bases respectively, with 3 bases between them. For the CDR3, the DNA is TGTGCCAGCAGCTTAGAAAACCAAGAGACCCAGTACTTC. Translation: CASSLENQETQYF. The variable domain in full, completed from reference TRBV7-9 and TRBJ2-5, reads DTGVSQNPRHKITKRGQNVTFRCDPISEHNRLYWYRQTLGQGPEFLTYFQNEAQLEKSRLLSDRFSAERPKGSFSTLEIQRTEQGDSAMYLCASSLENQETQYFGPGTRLLVL.

This clonotype was seen only a few times. The chain recombines TRBV5-4 with TRBJ2-3; D might be TRBD1 (5 bases). Trimming cost V 3 bases and J 0 bases, with 14 bases left between them. The V gene's germline CDR1 is SGHNT and CDR2 YYREEE (reference sequence). This CDR3 region has 16 residues. The CDR3 region has the DNA TGTGCCAGCAGCTACCAAGGGGTGTTAAGCACAGATACGCAGTATTTT. This codes for CASSYQGVLSTDTQYF.

In regard to this clonotype: One end of the junction does not line up with germline, which may come from a read error. This chain uses TRBV28 with TRBJ2-3; perhaps TRBD1 as D (6 bases). The CDR3 consists of 13 residues. Germline V CDR1 and CDR2: MDHEN, SYDVKM. CDR3 DNA: TGTGCCAGCAGTTTACGCGATTCCGGGACAACACTTTTT. As protein: CASSLRDSGTTLF.

V is TRBV7-2 and J is TRBJ1-4, with 9 positions matching TRBD1. V trimming: 2 bases; J trimming: 11 bases; junction bases outside the gene matches: 15. This CDR3 is built from 17 residues. Germline values: CDR1 SGHTA, CDR2 FQGNSA. The CDR3 loop is CASSLPTLRTGAPKLFF. The CDR3 DNA reads as TGTGCCAGCAGCTTACCCACCTTACGGACAGGGGCCCCTAAACTGTTTTTT.

This clonotype was counted only a few times. The chain has TRBV7-6 and TRBJ2-4; D not certain. V lost 4 bases to trimming and J lost 0 bases, with 7 bases between them. Germline-derived CDR1 and CDR2 are SGHVS and FNYEAQ. This CDR3 region has 14 residues. This CDR3 is CASSSLVAKNIQYF. The CDR3 DNA sequence: TGTGCCAGCAGCTCTCTAGTAGCCAAAAACATTCAGTACTTC.

The genes are TRBV7-6 and TRBJ2-5, with D possibly being TRBD1 (6 bases). There are 15 residues in the CDR3. Germline V gene sequence: CDR1 SGHVS, CDR2 FNYEAQ. V was pared by 4 bases and J by 5 bases, with 17 bases between. Here the CDR3 reads CASSSTGPLGETQYF. CDR3 bases: TGTGCCAGCAGCTCGACAGGACCATTAGGGGAGACCCAGTACTTC.

The chain is built from TRBV7-8 and TRBJ2-7; D possibly uses TRBD1 or TRBD2 (5 bases each). This CDR3 has 14 residues. Germline-derived CDR1 and CDR2 are SGHVS and FQNEAQ. V was cut by 1 base and J by 6 bases, with 13 bases left in between. The CDR3 nucleotides are TGTGCCAGCAGCTTAGGGGGCGGGCTTCGCGAGCAGTACTTC. Translated, it gives CASSLGGGLREQYF.

There are a few counts of this clonotype. The chain recombines TRBV25-1 with TRBJ2-7; D gene uncertain. CDR3 length: 15 residues. Germline-derived CDR1 and CDR2 are MGHDK and SYGVNS. Trimming pared 3 bases from V and 3 bases from J, leaving 15 bases between. The CDR3 DNA is TGTGCCAGCAGTGACTTGAGGACGGTCTGCTACGAGCAGTACTTC. Protein: CASSDLRTVCYEQYF.

In this sample, this clonotype turned up many times. J is TRBJ1-6 and V is TRBV5-4; D gene uncertain. The CDR3 is 14 amino acids. Germline CDR1 and CDR2: SGHNT and YYREEE (reference sequence). The V end was cut by 0 bases, the J end by 16 bases, with 17 bases between. The CDR3, as DNA: TGTGCCAGCAGCTTGGCCATAGGGTCTAGGGCTCTCCACTTT. Translated, it gives CASSLAIGSRALHF.

This clonotype was observed many times. The chain combines TRBV6-5 with TRBJ2-1, with D tentatively TRBD1 or TRBD2 (6 bases each). Trimming took off 7 bases at V and 5 bases at J, with 18 bases between the two ends. The germline CDR1 and CDR2 sequences are MNHEY and SVGAGI. The CDR3 is 15 amino acids. This CDR3 reads CASNPLGGKDNEQFF. Written as DNA, the CDR3 is TGTGCCAGCAACCCACTGGGGGGCAAGGACAATGAGCAGTTCTTC.

The V call is TRBV7-2, the J call TRBJ1-2, with 8 bases fitting TRBD1. The CDR3 loop spans 15 amino acids. The V gene's germline CDR1 is SGHTA and CDR2 FQGNSA. The V segment lost 5 bases and the J segment 5 bases; nucleotides outside the gene matches: 10. This CDR3 reads CASSPPGQGPYGYTF. The CDR3 bases are TGTGCCAGCAGCCCTCCAGGACAGGGTCCATATGGCTACACCTTC.

About this clonotype itself: A read error may produce the germline difference seen at one junction end. This rearrangement joins TRBV20-1 to TRBJ2-1; D is tentatively TRBD1 or TRBD2 (8 bases each). The germline CDR1 and CDR2 sequences are DFQATT and SNEGSKA (reference sequence). The CDR3 sequence is 19 residues long. CDR3 sequence: CSARKPGGAASGSYNEQSF. In DNA form, the CDR3 reads TGCAGTGCTAGAAAGCCAGGGGGCGCGGCTAGCGGGTCCTACAATGAGCAGTCCTTC.

This clonotype was observed many times. The J gene is TRBJ2-5, the V gene TRBV29-1; no clear D. Trimming stripped 7 bases from V and 5 bases from J, with 11 bases between. Germline CDR1 and CDR2: SQVTM and ANQGSEA. The CDR3 is 11 amino acids. CDR3 in amino acids: CSARFGETQYF. For the CDR3, the DNA is TGCAGCGCACGATTCGGGGAGACCCAGTACTTC. Using reference TRBV29-1 and TRBJ2-5 for the parts outside the CDR3, the full variable domain is SAVISQKPSRDICQRGTSLTIQCQVDSQVTMMFWYRQQPGQSLTLIATANQGSEATYESGFVIDKFPISRPNLTFSTLTVSNMSPEDSSIYLCSARFGETQYFGPGTRLLVL.

In this sample, this clonotype turned up many times. CDR3 protein: CATSVGSDYGYTF. Here the CDR3 DNA reads TGTGCCACCAGTGTGGGCAGTGACTATGGCTACACCTTC. The V gene is TRBV24-1, the J gene TRBJ1-2; no definite D call. V lost 5 bases and J 3 bases, leaving 9 bases between the germline ends. Germline V gene sequence: CDR1 KGHDR, CDR2 SFDVKD. CDR3 length equals 13 residues.